What follows are 32 T cell receptor beta chains derived from one specimen sequenced in a study of blood T cell repertoires in COVID-19. Assay: immunoSEQ multiplex PCR; the TCRdb copy retains only in-frame clones and omits some. Of more than 150,000 clones in the sample, around 85% were seen once. Sequencing used peripheral blood. The source is a woman aged 70-85 years with acute or convalescent COVID-19.

This chain links TRBV24-1 with TRBJ1-2, with 10 bases aligning to TRBD1. The CDR3 extends over 13 amino acids. The germline gives CDR1 KGHDR, CDR2 SFDVKD. The ends lost 5 bases at V and 6 bases at J; junction bases unmatched: 2. Here the CDR3 reads CATSGGQGHGYTF. The DNA of the CDR3 is TGTGCCACCAGTGGGGGACAGGGGCATGGCTACACCTTC.

V gene TRBV25-1 combines with J gene TRBJ1-4; perhaps TRBD1 as D (5 bases). V was cut by 4 bases and J by 7 bases, with 19 bases left in between. Germline CDR1 is MGHDK and CDR2 is SYGVNS. The CDR3 runs to 16 residues. The CDR3 protein is CASSGGGRPGGEKLFF. CDR3 bases: TGTGCCAGCAGTGGGGGGGGACGCCCCGGTGGTGAAAAACTGTTTTTT.

This clone was seen a few times. The chain is built from TRBV5-6 and TRBJ2-7; 8 nucleotides match TRBD1. This CDR3 contains 14 residues. Unmatched junction bases numbered 6, after V lost 4 bases and J lost 3 bases. Germline CDR1 SGHDT, CDR2 YYEEEE. This chain's CDR3 is CASSTTGQGYEQYF. Written as DNA, the CDR3 is TGTGCCAGCAGCACCACTGGACAGGGCTACGAGCAGTACTTC.

This chain links TRBV13 with TRBJ1-4; D unresolved. Germline values: CDR1 PRHDT, CDR2 FYEKMQ (reference sequence). V was pared by 5 bases and J by 2 bases, with 9 bases between. The CDR3 has 14 amino acids. The CDR3 loop reads CASSRGFTNEKLFF. In nucleotides, the CDR3 is TGTGCCAGCAGCCGAGGTTTTACTAATGAAAAACTGTTTTTT.

This chain links TRBV3-1 (or the pseudogene TRBV3-2) with TRBJ2-3, with TRBD2 matching over 12 bases. In germline, CDR1 is LGHDT, CDR2 YNNKEL (reference sequence). This CDR3 is built from 18 residues. The ends lost 0 bases at V and 0 bases at J; junction bases unmatched: 4. This chain's CDR3 is CASSQDTSGGPSTDTQYF. The DNA of the CDR3 is TGTGCCAGCAGCCAAGATACTAGCGGGGGGCCTAGCACAGATACGCAGTATTTT.

The V call is TRBV20-1, the J call TRBJ1-2; the D gene is possibly TRBD1 (5 bases). This CDR3 is 13 amino acids long. Trimming removed 3 bases from V and 8 bases from J, with 16 bases in between. Germline CDR1 is DFQATT and CDR2 is SNEGSKA (reference sequence). The CDR3 protein is CSASSTGVWGYTF. CDR3 in DNA: TGCAGTGCTAGTTCCACGGGGGTTTGGGGCTACACCTTC.

This clone was counted only a few times. The chain combines TRBV29-1 with TRBJ1-2; TRBD1 matches at 8 bases. Germline CDR1 and CDR2: SQVTM and ANQGSEA. V shed 0 bases and J 0 bases; nucleotides not matched to a gene: 15. This CDR3 is built from 19 residues. The CDR3 is CSVEERRQGAAFSNYGYTF. For the CDR3, the DNA is TGCAGCGTTGAAGAACGACGTCAGGGGGCCGCCTTTTCTAACTATGGCTACACCTTC. The full variable domain, with the rest looked up from reference TRBV29-1 and TRBJ1-2, is SAVISQKPSRDICQRGTSLTIQCQVDSQVTMMFWYRQQPGQSLTLIATANQGSEATYESGFVIDKFPISRPNLTFSTLTVSNMSPEDSSIYLCSVEERRQGAAFSNYGYTFGSGTRLTVV.

This chain links TRBV19 with TRBJ1-1, with 9 bases aligning to TRBD1. The CDR3 sequence is 14 residues long. J was trimmed by 4 bases and V by 3 bases; bases with no gene match: 3. Germline V gene data show CDR1 as LNHDA and CDR2 as SQIVND (reference sequence). The CDR3 DNA reads TGTGCCAGTAGTATTGACAGGGGGGGCACTGAAGCTTTCTTT. It yields the protein CASSIDRGGTEAFF.

This chain links TRBV19 with TRBJ1-1; 7 bases map to TRBD1. V shed 7 bases, J shed 2 bases, and the junction held 10 bases outside the gene matches. The germline CDR1 and CDR2 sequences are LNHDA and SQIVND (reference sequence). The CDR3 runs 15 residues. CDR3 sequence (DNA): TGTGCCAGTAACTACCCGGCAGGGGGAAACACTGAAGCTTTCTTT. This encodes CASNYPAGGNTEAFF.

This rearrangement joins TRBV19 to TRBJ1-1; TRBD1 is a possible D gene (5 bases). V lost 5 bases to trimming and J lost 1 base, with 11 bases between them. The CDR3 length is 14 residues. Germline V lookup: CDR1 LNHDA, CDR2 SQIVND (reference sequence). The CDR3 is CASSSDTSNTEAFF. The CDR3 DNA reads TGTGCCAGTAGTTCGGACACCTCGAACACTGAAGCTTTCTTT.

The chain has TRBV14 and TRBJ2-6; 7 nucleotides line up with TRBD1. The germline V gene encodes CDR1 SGHDN and CDR2 FVKESK. Trimming at V came to 4 bases and at J to 0 bases, leaving 9 bases not matched to a gene. This CDR3 comprises 18 residues. The CDR3 DNA sequence: TGTGCCAGCAGCCCACCGGGACAGTTTCTCTCTGGGGCCAACGTCCTGACTTTC. Translated: CASSPPGQFLSGANVLTF.

The rearrangement joins TRBV5-1 to TRBJ1-1, with TRBD1 identical over 7 bases. The trim removed 3 bases at V and 0 bases at J, leaving 5 bases unmatched. This CDR3 has 15 amino acids. Germline CDR1 SGHRS, CDR2 YFSETQ. CDR3 nucleotides: TGCGCCAGCAGCTATACGGACAGGTTGAACACTGAAGCTTTCTTT. Encoded protein: CASSYTDRLNTEAFF.

This chain joins TRBV9 and TRBJ2-6; D uncertain. The CDR3 sequence is 17 residues long. Trimming removed 0 bases at V and 0 bases at J, with 10 bases between. CDR1 is SGDLS, CDR2 YYNGEE, per germline. The CDR3 coding sequence is TGTGCCAGCAGCGTAGGAGGCCCCCCCTCTGGGGCCAACGTCCTGACTTTC. Protein sequence: CASSVGGPPSGANVLTF.

The rearrangement joins TRBV7-9 to TRBJ2-1; D remains unclear. The CDR3 runs to 11 residues. Germline loops: CDR1 SEHNR, CDR2 FQNEAQ (reference sequence). V was shortened by 5 bases and J by 9 bases, with 8 bases between the two germline ends. CDR3 coding DNA: TGTGCCAGCAGCCAGGCCGGTGAGCAGTTCTTC. Its translation is CASSQAGEQFF.

This clone was picked up one time. This chain joins TRBV4-2 and TRBJ2-2; 14 nucleotides line up with TRBD2. The CDR3 runs to 20 residues. Looked up from germline, CDR1 is LGHNA and CDR2 is YNFKEQ. V was pared by 3 bases and J by 1 base, with 10 bases of the junction left unmatched. This CDR3 reads CASSQDPGLAGGRNTGELFF. In DNA, the CDR3 is TGTGCCAGCAGCCAGGATCCAGGACTAGCGGGGGGCAGGAACACCGGGGAGCTGTTTTTT.

The CDR3 here is CASSLASGGTGANVLTF. The CDR3 DNA sequence: TGTGCCAGCAGCTTAGCGTCAGGGGGTACTGGGGCCAACGTCCTGACTTTC. This chain joins TRBV7-6 and TRBJ2-6, with 7 bases identical to TRBD1. CDR3 size: 17 residues. V lost 0 bases and J lost 2; bases outside the gene matches: 4. CDR1 and CDR2 from the germline V gene are SGHVS and FNYEAQ.

V gene TRBV5-1 combines with J gene TRBJ2-1; 10 bases agree with TRBD2. Germline CDR1 reads SGHRS; CDR2 reads YFSETQ. This CDR3 has 20 amino acids. J was trimmed by 0 bases and V by 4 bases; bases with no gene match: 16. DNA for the CDR3: TGCGCCAGCAGCAAAAGAAGACTAGCGGGCAAAGATAGCTCCTACAATGAGCAGTTCTTC. It specifies CASSKRRLAGKDSSYNEQFF.

The genes are TRBV27 and TRBJ2-3; TRBD2 matches at 10 bases. The CDR3 contains 19 residues. After removal of 0 bases from V and 0 bases from J, the junction contained 9 bases not matched to a gene. CDR1 is MNHEY and CDR2 is SMNVEV in the germline V gene (reference sequence). CDR3 nucleotide sequence: TGTGCCAGCAGTTTATCACGGACTAGCGGAAGAGTTAGCACAGATACGCAGTATTTT. It specifies CASSLSRTSGRVSTDTQYF.

The chain links TRBV6-5 to TRBJ1-5; the D gene is possibly TRBD1 (6 bases). With 6 bases removed from V and 7 bases from J, the gap between germline ends came to 13 bases. The CDR3 covers 13 residues. Germline lookup yields CDR1 MNHEY and CDR2 SVGAGI. CDR3 loop: CASSLDREQPQHF. As DNA, the CDR3 is TGTGCCAGCAGCCTGGACAGAGAACAGCCCCAGCATTTT.

This sequence joins TRBV5-8 and TRBJ1-3, with TRBD1 as a possible D gene (6 bases). CDR3 length: 13 amino acids. From germline, CDR1 is SGHTS and CDR2 YDEGEE. V shed 6 bases and J shed 4 bases, with 11 bases lying between them. The CDR3 region is CASNRVKGNTIYF. CDR3 coding DNA: TGTGCCAGCAACAGGGTGAAAGGAAACACCATATATTTT.

The V gene is TRBV3-1 (or the pseudogene TRBV3-2), the J gene TRBJ1-5; TRBD1 matches 8 bases. The CDR3 is 13 residues long. The trim removed 4 bases at V and 7 bases at J, leaving 3 bases unmatched. Per germline, CDR1 LGHDT and CDR2 YNNKEL (reference sequence). DNA for the CDR3: TGTGCCAGCAGCCCAGGGGGCGAACAGCCCCAGCATTTT. Amino acids: CASSPGGEQPQHF.

The chain couples TRBV27 to TRBJ2-5; TRBD2 is a possible D gene (5 bases). Per the germline V gene, CDR1 is MNHEY and CDR2 is SMNVEV (reference sequence). The CDR3 contains 14 residues. Trimming cost V 5 bases and J 5 bases, with 15 bases left between them. The DNA of the CDR3 is TGTGCCAGCAGTCCACGTGGGGAGAGCGAGACCCAGTACTTC. Its translation: CASSPRGESETQYF.

The chain uses TRBV4-2 and TRBJ2-3; 9 nucleotides agree with TRBD2. CDR3 size: 15 residues. The V segment lost 6 bases and the J segment 0 bases; nucleotides outside the gene matches: 4. The germline CDR1 and CDR2 sequences are LGHNA and YNFKEQ. DNA for the CDR3: TGTGCCAGCAGTCGAGCGGGGGGTAGCACAGATACGCAGTATTTT. The encoded protein is CASSRAGGSTDTQYF.

This chain joins TRBV11-2 and TRBJ2-7; a possible D gene is TRBD1 (5 bases). Germline V gene lookup returns CDR1 SGHAT and CDR2 FQNNGV. V was shortened by 3 bases and J by 3 bases, with 6 bases between the two germline ends. The CDR3 length is 12 residues. Written as DNA, the CDR3 is TGTGCCAGCAGCTTTCAGGGCTACGAGCAGTACTTC. Its translation is CASSFQGYEQYF.

The gene calls are TRBV10-3 and TRBJ2-5, with D tentatively TRBD2 (5 bases). This CDR3 has 15 amino acids. Germline V gene sequence: CDR1 ENHRY, CDR2 SYGVKD. V was shortened by 8 bases and J by 1 base, with 17 bases between the two germline ends. The CDR3 nucleotides read TGTGCCATCGGGGAGCAGGAGCCTCCCCAAGAGACCCAGTACTTC. Residues: CAIGEQEPPQETQYF.

This sequence joins TRBV2 and TRBJ2-1; 7 positions match TRBD1. Losses at the gene ends were 10 bases for V and 5 bases for J; bases not matched to a gene: 8. This CDR3 spans 13 amino acids. In germline, CDR1 is SNHLY, CDR2 FYNNEI. The DNA of the CDR3 is TGTGCCATTCCCAGGGGGAGAGACAATGAGCAGTTCTTC. Its translation is CAIPRGRDNEQFF.

CDR3 in DNA: TGTGCCACCAGCAGAGCCCGGGGAGGGGGGAACAATCAGCCCCAGCATTTT. This gives the protein CATSRARGGGNNQPQHF. The chain uses TRBV15 and TRBJ1-5, with D maybe TRBD1 (6 bases). Germline CDR1 and CDR2: LNHNV and YYDKDF (reference sequence). V lost 1 base and J lost 3, with 16 bases in between. The CDR3 consists of 17 residues.

This clone has just one count. This sequence joins TRBV5-5 and TRBJ1-3; no reliable D call. This CDR3 comprises 14 residues. CDR1 is SGHKS and CDR2 is YYEKEE in the germline V gene (reference sequence). Trimming took off 0 bases at V and 0 bases at J, with 4 bases between the two ends. CDR3 sequence reads: CASSLGSSGNTIYF. In DNA form, the CDR3 reads TGTGCCAGCAGCTTGGGGAGCTCTGGAAACACCATATATTTT. The variable domain in full, with the rest retrieved from reference TRBV5-5 and TRBJ1-3, is DAGVTQSPTHLIKTRGQQVTLRCSPISGHKSVSWYQQVLGQGPQFIFQYYEKEERGRGNFPDRFSARQFPNYSSELNVNALLLGDSALYLCASSLGSSGNTIYFGEGSWLTVV.

This clone was found a few times. The chain employs TRBV2 and TRBJ2-7, with D possibly being TRBD1 (5 bases). This CDR3 is built from 12 residues. V lost 7 bases and J lost 2, with 9 bases in between. Germline V lookup: CDR1 SNHLY, CDR2 FYNNEI. This CDR3 is CASKVRAYEQYV. CDR3 DNA: TGTGCCAGCAAGGTCAGGGCCTACGAGCAGTACGTC.

The J gene is TRBJ2-2, the V gene TRBV7-6, with a tentative D call TRBD2 (7 bases). CDR1 and CDR2 from the germline V gene are SGHVS and FNYEAQ. Trimming stripped 5 bases from V and 5 bases from J, with 15 bases between. The CDR3 has 15 amino acids. The CDR3 DNA sequence: TGTGCCAGCAGCCCCGGGGAGGGGGGGACCGGGGAGCTGTTTTTT. It codes for CASSPGEGGTGELFF.

This clone was seen just once. The chain joins TRBV19 to TRBJ1-1; D is unresolved. Germline loops: CDR1 LNHDA, CDR2 SQIVND (reference sequence). The CDR3 totals 15 residues. V dropped 5 bases and J dropped 1 base, with 14 bases sitting between them. CDR3 coding DNA: TGTGCCAGTAGTCCAACCGGGGTTGAGAACACTGAAGCTTTCTTT. Translating gives CASSPTGVENTEAFF.

This clone was seen once. V and J are TRBV30 and TRBJ2-7; weak D call: TRBD1 (6 bases). CDR1 is GTSNPN and CDR2 is SVGIG in the germline V gene (reference sequence). V lost 1 base, J lost 7 bases, and 17 bases lay in between. The CDR3 consists of 14 residues. The CDR3 bases are TGTGCCTGGAGTGAAGGAACAGGGCCGGGGGAGCAGTACTTC. This encodes CAWSEGTGPGEQYF. The full variable domain, with the rest looked up from reference TRBV30 and TRBJ2-7, is SQTIHQWPATLVQPVGSPLSLECTVEGTSNPNLYWYRQAAGRGLQLLFYSVGIGQISSEVPQNLSASRPQDRQFILSSKKLLLSDSGFYLCAWSEGTGPGEQYFGPGTRLTVT.